The 21 T cell receptor beta chains listed next were all sequenced from one sample in a study of CXCR3-negative and CXCR3-positive naive CD8 T cells. Notes on the study in general: In CXCR3-positive naive cells, the TRB CDR3s were more hydrophobic than in CXCR3-negative naive cells.

Antigen specificity for these receptors is unknown. The TRB cDNA libraries were prepared by 5' RACE with UMI labels. Reanalyzing the 5' RACE reads, TCRdb keeps one entry per CDR3 protein, without DNA. The clone table shows some 130,000 distinct CDR3 sequences, with the ten largest holding around 0.41%. What was sequenced was naive CXCR3+ CD8+ T cells from blood. Subset: CD45RO-CCR7+CD27+CD95- naive CD8+ T cells expressing CXCR3 (TNR3+). These receptors were obtained from a human donor in good health. Some clones in this sample may be carry-over from other donors' samples.

This sequence joins TRBV7-6 and TRBJ1-4; absent DNA, TCRdb's TRBD1 call cannot be checked. From germline, CDR1 is SGHVS and CDR2 FNYEAQ. The CDR3 is made up of 15 amino acids. The CDR3 spells CASSLTGGGGEKLFF.

CDR3: CASRSPGGLQETQYF. The J gene is TRBJ2-5, the V gene TRBV12-3 or TRBV12-4; with no DNA, the TCRdb D assignment of TRBD2 cannot be verified. The CDR3 spans 15 residues.

The CDR3 region is CASSWGQSIQYF. The chain combines TRBV11-2 with TRBJ2-4; TCRdb names TRBD1, which stays unverified in the absence of DNA. In germline, CDR1 is SGHAT, CDR2 FQNNGV. The CDR3 extends over 12 amino acids.

The chain uses TRBV3-1 and TRBJ2-7; TCRdb's D call, TRBD1, is unchecked because there is no DNA. Germline V gene lookup returns CDR1 LGHDT and CDR2 YNNKEL (reference sequence). CDR3 length: 15 residues. CDR3 amino acids: CASSIWTGVLDEQYF.

The chain carries TRBV20-1 and TRBJ1-1. Germline lookup yields CDR1 DFQATT and CDR2 SNEGSKA (reference sequence). The CDR3 consists of 13 residues. CDR3 loop: CSAQTEMNTEAFF.

J is TRBJ2-1 and V is TRBV9. This CDR3 is built from 14 residues. Germline V gene data show CDR1 as SGDLS and CDR2 as YYNGEE. The CDR3 protein is CASSVGNSGYEQFF.

This chain connects TRBV20-1 to TRBJ2-7. Germline V gene sequence: CDR1 DFQATT, CDR2 SNEGSKA (reference sequence). The CDR3 contains 13 residues. The CDR3 loop reads CSAEQGTSYEQYF.

The V and J genes are TRBV9 and TRBJ2-7. This CDR3 has 13 amino acids. Per germline, CDR1 SGDLS and CDR2 YYNGEE. The CDR3 sequence: CASSMGTAYEQYF.

V usage is TRBV12-3 or TRBV12-4 and J usage is TRBJ1-1; TCRdb gives TRBD1 as the D gene, but with no DNA this cannot be confirmed. The CDR3 totals 13 residues. CDR3 protein: CASSLQGPTEAFF.

This chain uses TRBV11-2 with TRBJ2-3; TCRdb's D call, TRBD2, is unchecked because there is no DNA. Germline CDR1 SGHAT, CDR2 FQNNGV. This CDR3 is 17 amino acids long. The CDR3 region is CASSGGTSGRFGDTQYF. The entire variable domain, with the rest obtained from reference TRBV11-2 and TRBJ2-3, is as follows: EAGVAQSPRYKIIEKRQSVAFWCNPISGHATLYWYQQILGQGPKLLIQFQNNGVVDDSQLPKDRFSAERLKGVDSTLKIQPAKLEDSAVYLCASSGGTSGRFGDTQYFGPGTRLTVL.

The genes are TRBV12-3 or TRBV12-4 and TRBJ1-1; TCRdb gives TRBD1 as the D gene, but with no DNA this cannot be confirmed. The length of the CDR3 is 12 residues. The CDR3 here is CASGGSDTEAFF.

The rearrangement links TRBV29-1 to TRBJ1-2. The CDR3 contains 12 residues. Germline V CDR1 and CDR2: SQVTM, ANQGSEA. The CDR3 spells CSVEGSTNGYTF.

The chain recombines TRBV7-3 with TRBJ2-3; TCRdb's D call, TRBD2, is unchecked because there is no DNA. CDR3 length: 16 amino acids. CDR1 is SGHTA, CDR2 FQGTGA, per germline. The CDR3 protein is CASSNLAGLGADTQYF.

V usage is TRBV9 and J usage is TRBJ2-1; no DNA is available, so the TRBD1 call from TCRdb remains unchecked. Germline V CDR1 and CDR2: SGDLS, YYNGEE. This CDR3 has 14 residues. CDR3 residues: CASSGGTARNEQFF.

The V gene is TRBV4-1, the J gene TRBJ2-1; the TCRdb call, TRBD1, lacks DNA for checking. Per germline, CDR1 MGHRA and CDR2 YSYEKL. This CDR3 region has 17 residues. The CDR3 loop is CASSVFGGGPNVNEQFF.

This chain connects TRBV6-5 to TRBJ1-2. This CDR3 has 16 residues. Germline V lookup: CDR1 MNHEY, CDR2 SVGAGI. This CDR3 is CASSYSKLLTNYGYTF.

The chain recombines TRBV28 with TRBJ2-5; the D call from TCRdb, TRBD1, cannot be confirmed without DNA. Germline V CDR1 and CDR2: MDHEN, SYDVKM. There are 15 residues in the CDR3. The CDR3 region is CASSLGTPGWETQYF.

The gene calls are TRBV12-3 or TRBV12-4 and TRBJ2-7. This CDR3 is built from 11 residues. CDR3 in amino acids: CASSSGYEQYF.

The genes are TRBV5-1 and TRBJ1-1. The germline V gene has CDR1 SGHRS and CDR2 YFSETQ. The CDR3 contains 14 residues. This CDR3 is CASSRIGGGTEAFF.

This chain links TRBV7-2 with TRBJ2-7; lacking DNA, the TRBD1 call made by TCRdb goes unchecked. Germline V gives CDR1 SGHTA, CDR2 FQGNSA. This CDR3 has 15 residues. CDR3 loop: CASSLEGTGGYEQYF.

This sequence joins TRBV5-1 and TRBJ2-7. The CDR3 is made up of 15 amino acids. CDR1 and CDR2 (germline): SGHRS, YFSETQ. The CDR3 here is CASSLARTALYEQYF. The complete variable domain, with remaining parts taken from reference TRBV5-1 and TRBJ2-7, reads KAGVTQTPRYLIKTRGQQVTLSCSPISGHRSVSWYQQTPGQGLQFLFEYFSETQRNKGNFPGRFSGRQFSNSRSEMNVSTLELGDSALYLCASSLARTALYEQYFGPGTRLTVT.